Below, 7 T cell receptor beta chains from the same sample are listed, as sequenced in a study of glioma-infiltrating T cells after dendritic cell vaccination. Profiled with immunoSEQ multiplex PCR; TCRdb holds only in-frame clones, not every one. The data hold roughly 96,000 clones, with approximately 81% observed a single time. The specimen comprised blood, sampled before dendritic cell vaccination. These receptors all come from a human donor with glioblastoma.

The rearrangement uses TRBV6-1 and TRBJ2-7, with D perhaps TRBD2 (6 bases). The CDR3 consists of 15 residues. CDR1 MNHNS and CDR2 SASEGT come from the germline V gene. The V and J ends lost 5 bases and 3 bases respectively, with 17 bases between them. In DNA, the CDR3 is TGTGCCAGCAGTCGAGGACGGGACTCAATCTACGAGCAGTACTTC. It encodes CASSRGRDSIYEQYF.

This chain uses TRBV15 with TRBJ1-1; a weak D match, TRBD1 (5 bases). V lost 8 bases, J lost 4 bases, and 17 bases lay in between. Germline V CDR1 and CDR2: LNHNV, YYDKDF (reference sequence). CDR3 length: 14 residues. For the CDR3, the DNA is TGTGCCACCGTACTGAGATTGGGGGGCACTGAAGCTTTCTTT. Protein sequence: CATVLRLGGTEAFF.

This chain uses TRBV5-6 with TRBJ2-5; 12 bases are a match to TRBD2. CDR1 SGHDT and CDR2 YYEEEE come from the germline V gene. V dropped 5 bases and J dropped 5; count of bases not matched to a gene: 7. The CDR3 spans 15 residues. The DNA of the CDR3 is TGTGCCAGCAGTAGGCTAGCGGGGGGGACGGAGACCCAGTACTTC. It yields the protein CASSRLAGGTETQYF. The variable domain in full, completed from reference TRBV5-6 and TRBJ2-5, reads DAGVTQSPTHLIKTRGQQVTLRCSPKSGHDTVSWYQQALGQGPQFIFQYYEEEERQRGNFPDRFSGHQFPNYSSELNVNALLLGDSALYLCASSRLAGGTETQYFGPGTRLLVL.

The rearrangement joins TRBV5-1 to TRBJ2-3; 13 bases align to TRBD2. Per the germline V gene, CDR1 is SGHRS and CDR2 is YFSETQ. The J segment lost 8 bases and the V segment lost 3 bases, leaving 12 bases of the junction unmatched. CDR3 length: 17 residues. In DNA form, the CDR3 reads TGCGCCAGCAGCTCCCTACCCGGGACTAGCGGGGCAAGTACGCAGTATTTT. It codes for CASSSLPGTSGASTQYF.

The chain joins TRBV19 to TRBJ2-7, with a possible D match to TRBD2 (6 bases). V was shortened by 3 bases and J by 4 bases, with 16 bases between the two germline ends. Germline V gene data show CDR1 as LNHDA and CDR2 as SQIVND (reference sequence). The CDR3 is made up of 15 amino acids. CDR3 sequence: CASSILPRDGYEQYF. The CDR3 DNA is TGTGCCAGTAGTATTCTCCCGCGGGATGGGTACGAGCAGTACTTC.

The chain combines TRBV5-1 with TRBJ1-1, with 8 nucleotides matching TRBD1. V lost 1 base and J lost 0; bases outside the gene matches: 5. In germline, CDR1 is SGHRS, CDR2 YFSETQ. There are 16 residues in the CDR3. The CDR3 DNA reads as TGCGCCAGCAGCTTGAAGGGGACAGGAGTGAACACTGAAGCTTTCTTT. This codes for CASSLKGTGVNTEAFF.

This clone was detected a few times. This chain connects TRBV19 to TRBJ1-3; tentatively, D is TRBD1 (6 bases). Trimming shortened V by 8 bases and J by 0 bases, and 8 bases separated the two germline ends. The CDR3 consists of 13 residues. The germline gives CDR1 LNHDA, CDR2 SQIVND (reference sequence). CDR3 nucleotides: TGTGCCAGTTCGGACAGCTCTGGAAACACCATATATTTT. It yields the protein CASSDSSGNTIYF.